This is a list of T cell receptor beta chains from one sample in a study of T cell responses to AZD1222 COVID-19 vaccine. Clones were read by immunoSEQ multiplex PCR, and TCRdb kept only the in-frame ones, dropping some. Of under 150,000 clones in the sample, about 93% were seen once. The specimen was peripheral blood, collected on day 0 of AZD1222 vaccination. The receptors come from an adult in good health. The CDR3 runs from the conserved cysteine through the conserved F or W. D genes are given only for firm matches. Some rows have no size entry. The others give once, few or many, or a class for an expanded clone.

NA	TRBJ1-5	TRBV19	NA	TGTGCCAGTAGTGGTCGTGGCAATCAGCCCCAGCATTTT	CASSGRGNQPQHF
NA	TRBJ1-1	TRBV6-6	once	TGTGCCAGCACCCCAAACACTGAAGCTTTCTTT	CASTPNTEAFF
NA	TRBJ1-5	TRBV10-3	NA	TGTGCCATCAGTGAGTCGAGGGGGTCGCCCCAGCATTTT	CAISESRGSPQHF
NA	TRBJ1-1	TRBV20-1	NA	TGCAGTGCGAGTGTACCAGGGGCTCGGGACACTGAAGCTTTCTTT	CSASVPGARDTEAFF
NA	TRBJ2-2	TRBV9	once	TGTGCCAGCAGCGTAGTAACCGGGGAGCTGTTTTTT	CASSVVTGELFF
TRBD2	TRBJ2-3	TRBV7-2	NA	TGTGCCAGCAGCTCCAAGGTAGCGGGGGGGACAGATACGCAGTATTTT	CASSSKVAGGTDTQYF
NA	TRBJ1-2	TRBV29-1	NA	TGCAGCGTTGAAGATCAAGGGGGGGTGGTCGGCTACACCTTC	CSVEDQGGVVGYTF
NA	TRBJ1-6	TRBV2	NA	TGTGCCAGCAGCCTATACAGGACGGGGGATAATTCACCCCTCCACTTT	CASSLYRTGDNSPLHF
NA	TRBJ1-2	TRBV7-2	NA	TGTGCCAGCATCAATGGGCCGGAGGCCTATGGCTACACCTTC	CASINGPEAYGYTF
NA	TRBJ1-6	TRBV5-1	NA	TGCGCCAGCAGCTTGACAGCCAGCTCACCCCTCCACTTT	CASSLTASSPLHF
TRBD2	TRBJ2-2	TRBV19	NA	TGTGCCAGTAGTGCGGGACTAGCGGGGGCTCCCGGGGAGCTGTTTTTT	CASSAGLAGAPGELFF
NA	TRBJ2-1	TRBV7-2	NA	TGTGCCAGCAGCTCCCCCACCTACAATGAGCAGTTCTTC	CASSSPTYNEQFF
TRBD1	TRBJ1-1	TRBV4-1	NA	TGCGCCAGCAGCCAAGATGCGACAGGGTGGGAATCGGACACTGAAGCTTTCTTT	CASSQDATGWESDTEAFF
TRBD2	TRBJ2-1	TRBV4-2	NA	TGTGCCAGCAGCCCTAACCCAGCGGGGCTCTCCTACAATGAGCAGTTCTTC	CASSPNPAGLSYNEQFF
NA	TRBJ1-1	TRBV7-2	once	TGTGCCAGCAGCAAAGGACAGACTCCTTCTGCTTTCTTT	CASSKGQTPSAFF
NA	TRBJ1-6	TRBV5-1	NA	TGCGCCAGCAGCTCCCGGGGGAGCGAGAATTCACCCCTCCACTTT	CASSSRGSENSPLHF
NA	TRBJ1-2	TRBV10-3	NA	TGTGCCATCAGTGAGATGGTTACAGCTTATGGCTACACCTTC	CAISEMVTAYGYTF
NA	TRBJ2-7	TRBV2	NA	TGTGCCAGCAGTGGCCACAGGGAGTACGACGAGCAGTACTTC	CASSGHREYDEQYF
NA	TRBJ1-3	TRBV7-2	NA	TGTGCCAGCAGCTTGACGTTGCGAAACACCATATATTTT	CASSLTLRNTIYF
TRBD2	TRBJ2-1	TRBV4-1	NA	TGCGCCAGCAGCCAAGATTCCAGCGGGGGGGCGAGCTCCTACAATGAGCAGTTCTTC	CASSQDSSGGASSYNEQFF
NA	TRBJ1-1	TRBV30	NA	TGTGCCTGGAGTAGGAGACTGGACACTGAAGCTTTCTTT	CAWSRRLDTEAFF
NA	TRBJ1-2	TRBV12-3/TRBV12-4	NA	TGTGCCAGCAGTTTAGGGGTGGACTATGGCTACACCTTC	CASSLGVDYGYTF
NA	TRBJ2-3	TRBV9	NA	TGTGCCAGCAGCGTAAGCGAAAGCACAGATACGCAGTATTTT	CASSVSESTDTQYF
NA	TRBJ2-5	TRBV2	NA	TGTGCCAGCAGTGAAGCGCTTCCGGGGAACCAGTACTTC	CASSEALPGNQYF
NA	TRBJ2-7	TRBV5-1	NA	TGCGCCAGCAGCCCGACGGACCCCTTGGGAGAGCAGTACTTC	CASSPTDPLGEQYF
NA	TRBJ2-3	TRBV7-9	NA	TGTGCCAGCACCCCGGGAGATACGCAGTATTTT	CASTPGDTQYF